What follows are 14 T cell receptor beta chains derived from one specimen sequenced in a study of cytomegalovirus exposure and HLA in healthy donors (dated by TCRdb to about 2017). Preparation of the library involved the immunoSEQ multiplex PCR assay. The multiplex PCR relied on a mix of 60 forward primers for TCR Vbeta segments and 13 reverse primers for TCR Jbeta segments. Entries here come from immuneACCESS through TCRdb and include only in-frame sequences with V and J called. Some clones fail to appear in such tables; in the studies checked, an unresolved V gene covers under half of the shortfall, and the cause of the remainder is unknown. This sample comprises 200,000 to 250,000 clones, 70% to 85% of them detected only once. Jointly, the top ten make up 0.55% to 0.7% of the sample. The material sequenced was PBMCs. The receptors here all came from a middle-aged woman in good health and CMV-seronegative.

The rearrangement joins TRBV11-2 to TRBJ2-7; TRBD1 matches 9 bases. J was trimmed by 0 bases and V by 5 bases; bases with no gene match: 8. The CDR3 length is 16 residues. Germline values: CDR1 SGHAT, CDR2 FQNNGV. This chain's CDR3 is CASSKRQGVGSYEQYF. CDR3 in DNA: TGTGCCAGCAGCAAAAGACAGGGGGTGGGCTCCTACGAGCAGTACTTC. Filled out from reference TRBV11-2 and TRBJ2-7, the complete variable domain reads EAGVAQSPRYKIIEKRQSVAFWCNPISGHATLYWYQQILGQGPKLLIQFQNNGVVDDSQLPKDRFSAERLKGVDSTLKIQPAKLEDSAVYLCASSKRQGVGSYEQYFGPGTRLTVT.

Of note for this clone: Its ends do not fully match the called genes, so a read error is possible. DNA of the CDR3: TGTGCTAGCAGCCCCGGGACAGGCCGCTACAATGAGCAGTTCTTC. Its translation is CASSPGTGRYNEQFF. The chain carries TRBV7-7 and TRBJ2-1, with 8 nucleotides matching TRBD1. Looked up from germline, CDR1 is SSHAT and CDR2 is FNYEAQ (reference sequence). This CDR3 contains 15 residues.

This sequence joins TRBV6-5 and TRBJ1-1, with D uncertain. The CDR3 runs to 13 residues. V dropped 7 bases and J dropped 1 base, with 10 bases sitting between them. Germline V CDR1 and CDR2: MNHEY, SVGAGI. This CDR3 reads CASTRSGNTEAFF. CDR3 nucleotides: TGTGCCAGCACCAGATCAGGGAACACTGAAGCTTTCTTT.

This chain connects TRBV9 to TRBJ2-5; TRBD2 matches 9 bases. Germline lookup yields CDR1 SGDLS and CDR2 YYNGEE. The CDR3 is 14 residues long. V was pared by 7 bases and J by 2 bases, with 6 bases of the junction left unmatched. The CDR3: CASGTTSGQETQYF. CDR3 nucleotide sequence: TGTGCCAGCGGAACGACTAGCGGACAAGAGACCCAGTACTTC. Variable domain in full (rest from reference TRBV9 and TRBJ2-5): DSGVTQTPKHLITATGQRVTLRCSPRSGDLSVYWYQQSLDQGLQFLIQYYNGEERAKGNILERFSAQQFPDLHSELNLSSLELGDSALYFCASGTTSGQETQYFGPGTRLLVL.

The DNA for the CDR3 is TGTGCCTCTGCGCTAGCGGGGGGCCCTAATGAGCAGTTCTTC. The encoded protein is CASALAGGPNEQFF. The rearrangement joins TRBV27 to TRBJ2-1; 11 bases fit TRBD2. Germline loops: CDR1 MNHEY, CDR2 SMNVEV (reference sequence). Trimming took 11 bases from V and 7 from J; bases not matched to a gene: 10. The CDR3 is 14 residues long.

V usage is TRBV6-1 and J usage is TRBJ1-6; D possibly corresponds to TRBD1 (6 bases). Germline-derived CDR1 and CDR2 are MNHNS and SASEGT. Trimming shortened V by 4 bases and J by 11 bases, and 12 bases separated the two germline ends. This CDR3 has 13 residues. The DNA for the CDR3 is TGTGCCAGCAGTGCCGAGAAGGGGGCACCCCTCCACTTT. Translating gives CASSAEKGAPLHF.

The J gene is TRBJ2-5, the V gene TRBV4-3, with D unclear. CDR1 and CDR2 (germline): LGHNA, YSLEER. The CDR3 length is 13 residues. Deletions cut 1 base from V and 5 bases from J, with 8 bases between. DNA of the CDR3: TGCGCCAGCAGCCAAGGAGGTGACGAGACCCAGTACTTC. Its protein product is CASSQGGDETQYF.

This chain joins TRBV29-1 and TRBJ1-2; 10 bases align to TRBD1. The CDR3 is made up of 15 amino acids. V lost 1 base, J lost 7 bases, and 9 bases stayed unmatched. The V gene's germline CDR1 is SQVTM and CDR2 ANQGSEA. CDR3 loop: CSVEGLPGQGFGYTF. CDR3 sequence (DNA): TGCAGCGTTGAAGGGCTGCCGGGACAGGGGTTTGGCTACACCTTC.

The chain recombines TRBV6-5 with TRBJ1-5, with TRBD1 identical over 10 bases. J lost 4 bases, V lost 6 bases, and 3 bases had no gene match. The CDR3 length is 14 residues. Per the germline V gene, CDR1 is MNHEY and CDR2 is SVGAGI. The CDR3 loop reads CASSGTGENQPQHF. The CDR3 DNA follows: TGTGCCAGCAGCGGGACAGGGGAAAATCAGCCCCAGCATTTT.

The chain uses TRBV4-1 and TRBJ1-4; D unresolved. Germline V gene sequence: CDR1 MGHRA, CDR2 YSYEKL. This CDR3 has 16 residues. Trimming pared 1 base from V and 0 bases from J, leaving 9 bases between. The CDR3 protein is CASSQAPSATNEKLFF. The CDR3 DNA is TGCGCCAGCAGCCAAGCACCGAGTGCAACTAATGAAAAACTGTTTTTT.

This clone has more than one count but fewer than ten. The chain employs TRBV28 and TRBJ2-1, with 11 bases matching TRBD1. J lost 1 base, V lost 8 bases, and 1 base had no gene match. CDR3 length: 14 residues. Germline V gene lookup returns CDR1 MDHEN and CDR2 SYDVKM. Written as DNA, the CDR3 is TGTGCCAGCGGACAGGGGGCTTCCTACAATGAGCAGTTCTTC. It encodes CASGQGASYNEQFF.

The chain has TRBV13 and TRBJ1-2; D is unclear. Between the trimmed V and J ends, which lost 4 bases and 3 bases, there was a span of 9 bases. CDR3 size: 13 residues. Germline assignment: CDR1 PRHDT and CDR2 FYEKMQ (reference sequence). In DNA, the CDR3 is TGTGCCAGCAGCTACACCGCGGACTATGGCTACACCTTC. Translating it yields CASSYTADYGYTF.

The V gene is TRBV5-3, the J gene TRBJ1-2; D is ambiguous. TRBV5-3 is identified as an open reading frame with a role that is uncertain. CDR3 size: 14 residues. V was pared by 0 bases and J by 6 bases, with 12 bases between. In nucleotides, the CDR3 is TGTGCCAGAAGCTTGGAGTCCGGAGGGAATGGCTACACCTTC. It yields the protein CARSLESGGNGYTF.

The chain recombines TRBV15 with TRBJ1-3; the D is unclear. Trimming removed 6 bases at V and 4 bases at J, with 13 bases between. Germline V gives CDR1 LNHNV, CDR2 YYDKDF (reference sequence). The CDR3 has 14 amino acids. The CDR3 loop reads CATRERASGNTIYF. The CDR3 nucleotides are TGTGCCACCAGGGAACGAGCGTCGGGAAACACCATATATTTT.